This entry concerns a single T cell receptor beta chain. What it recognizes is unknown. The record originates from a study of memory CD4+ T cells and cytomegalovirus serostatus. Points from the study as a whole: The CMV-associated TCR signature appears largely within the CD4+ memory repertoire. About 40% of the 164 known CMV-associated TCRbeta sequences appeared in CD4+ memory.

Single viable CD3+CD4+CD8-CD45RO+ cells were sorted as the memory CD4+ T cells. CD4+ T cells were isolated by positive magnetic selection. Germline V gene lookup returns CDR1 LNHDA and CDR2 SQIVND (reference sequence). V shed 5 bases and J shed 7 bases, with 21 bases lying between them. The CDR3 is made up of 16 amino acids. Original processing notes: Out-of-frame sequences were removed, leaving 2 million to 2.5 million distinct TCRbeta sequences. The table came from immunoSEQ multiplex PCR; TCRdb's copy has only in-frame clones and leaves some out. V and J calls and clone size come straight from that table; D and trimming were deduced from the DNA. The data contain some 73,000 clones, roughly three quarters of them seen just once; the ten biggest clones take up around 2.6%.

This chain uses TRBV19 with TRBJ1-5; D remains unclear. The sequenced sample was memory CD4+ T cells from blood. The sequence was collected from an adult in good health and CMV-seropositive. The CDR3 region is CASSRDSGGLRQPQHF. Written as DNA, the CDR3 is TGTGCCAGTAGTCGGGATAGTGGAGGTTTAAGGCAGCCCCAGCATTTT.